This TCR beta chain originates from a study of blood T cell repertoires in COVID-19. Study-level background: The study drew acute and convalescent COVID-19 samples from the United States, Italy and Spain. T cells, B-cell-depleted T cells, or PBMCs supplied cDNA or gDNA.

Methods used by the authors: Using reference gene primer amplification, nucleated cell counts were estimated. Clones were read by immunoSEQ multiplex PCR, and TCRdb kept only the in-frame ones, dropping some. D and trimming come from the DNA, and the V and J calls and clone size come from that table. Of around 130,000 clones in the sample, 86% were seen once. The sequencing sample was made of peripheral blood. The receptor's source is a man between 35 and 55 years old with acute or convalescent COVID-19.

The CDR3 coding sequence is TGCGCCAGCAGCTCCGAGCCGGGGTTAACTAATGAAAAACTGTTTTTT. This translates into CASSSEPGLTNEKLFF. The genes are TRBV5-1 and TRBJ1-4; D gene uncertain. The germline V gene encodes CDR1 SGHRS and CDR2 YFSETQ. This CDR3 is built from 16 residues. V lost 3 bases to trimming and J lost 1 base, with 13 bases between them.